The entry that follows covers one TCR beta chain sequence. Antigen specificity is unknown. The junction departs from germline at one end; a sequencing error may be responsible. The sample is drawn from a study of long-term antiretroviral therapy in people with HIV. General study points: Relative to control repertoires, HIV repertoires exhibited narrower CDR3 length ranges.

The CDR3 runs to 14 residues. The V gene's germline CDR1 is SGHAT and CDR2 FQNNGV. The authors ran the immunoSEQ assay, v3.0, at survey level. Clones were sequenced by immunoSEQ multiplex PCR, and TCRdb holds only the in-frame ones, with some missing. The profile shows about 30,000 clones, approximately 87% of them singletons. This sequence originates from a young woman with HIV. The specimen was unsorted PBMCs, collected 0.5 years after starting antiretroviral therapy. The chain employs TRBV11-2 and TRBJ2-1; perhaps TRBD2 as D (5 bases). The CDR3 nucleotides are TGTGCCAGCAGCTCGCGACTGAGCCAGCGGCTCTTAGTCTTC. Its protein product is CASSSRLSQRLLVF.